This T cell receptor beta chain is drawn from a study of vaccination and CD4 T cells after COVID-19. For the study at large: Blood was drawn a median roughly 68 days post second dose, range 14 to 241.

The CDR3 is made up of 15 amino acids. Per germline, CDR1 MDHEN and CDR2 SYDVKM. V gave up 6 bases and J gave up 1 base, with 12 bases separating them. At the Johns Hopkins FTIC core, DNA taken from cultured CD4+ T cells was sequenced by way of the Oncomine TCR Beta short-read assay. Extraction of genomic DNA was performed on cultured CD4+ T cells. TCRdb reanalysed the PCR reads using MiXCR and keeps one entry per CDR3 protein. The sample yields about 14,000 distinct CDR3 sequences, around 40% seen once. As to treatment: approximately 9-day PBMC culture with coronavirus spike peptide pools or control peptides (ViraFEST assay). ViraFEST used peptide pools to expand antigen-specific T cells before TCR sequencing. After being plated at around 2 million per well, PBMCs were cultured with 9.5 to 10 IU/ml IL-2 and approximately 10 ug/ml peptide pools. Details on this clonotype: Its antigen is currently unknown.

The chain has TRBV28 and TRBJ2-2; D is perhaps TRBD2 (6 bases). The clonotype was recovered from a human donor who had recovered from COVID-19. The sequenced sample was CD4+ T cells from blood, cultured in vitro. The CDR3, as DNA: TGTGCCAGCAGCCGGGGGAATTGGAACACCGGGGAGCTGTTTTTT. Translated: CASSRGNWNTGELFF.